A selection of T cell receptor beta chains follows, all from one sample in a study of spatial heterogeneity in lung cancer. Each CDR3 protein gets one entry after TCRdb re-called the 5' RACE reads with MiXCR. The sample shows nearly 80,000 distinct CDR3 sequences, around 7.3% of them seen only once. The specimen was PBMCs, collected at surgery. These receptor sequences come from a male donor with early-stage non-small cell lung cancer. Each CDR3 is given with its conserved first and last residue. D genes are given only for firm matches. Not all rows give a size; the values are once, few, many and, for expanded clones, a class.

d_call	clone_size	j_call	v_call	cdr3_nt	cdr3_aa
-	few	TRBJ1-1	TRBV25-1	TGTGCCAGCAGTGACGGGGGCTTAACTGAAGCTTTCTTT	CASSDGGLTEAFF
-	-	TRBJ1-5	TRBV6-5	TGTGCCAGCAGCCCTGGACCCCGGGTAGGCAATCAGCCCCAGCATTTT	CASSPGPRVGNQPQHF
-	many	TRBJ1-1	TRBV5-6	TGTGCCAGCAGCACCTACACTGAAGCTTTCTTT	CASSTYTEAFF
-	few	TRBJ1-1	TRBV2	TGTGCCAGCAGTGAAATGTACACTGAAGCTTTCTTT	CASSEMYTEAFF
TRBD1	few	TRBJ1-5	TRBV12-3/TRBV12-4	TGTGCCAGCAGTTTCGGGACAGAATATCAGCCCCAGCATTTT	CASSFGTEYQPQHF
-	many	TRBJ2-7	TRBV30	TGTGCCTGGAGTGTATCAGTACTCTACGAGCAGTACTTC	CAWSVSVLYEQYF
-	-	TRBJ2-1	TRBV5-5	TGTGCCAGCAGCCTAGCCCCGGCTGCGAGCTACAATGAGCAGTTCTTC	CASSLAPAASYNEQFF
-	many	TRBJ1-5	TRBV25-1	TGTGCCAGCAGTGCTCACAATCAGCCCCAGCATTTT	CASSAHNQPQHF
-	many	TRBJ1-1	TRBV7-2	TGTGCCAGCAGCTTAGGGGGACACCCAATGAACACTGAAGCTTTCTTT	CASSLGGHPMNTEAFF
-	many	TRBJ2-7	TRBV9	TGTGCCAGCAGCCCCGGGACACCTCGAGGACACGAGCAGTACTTC	CASSPGTPRGHEQYF
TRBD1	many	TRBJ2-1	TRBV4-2	TGTGCCAGCAGCCGCCCCGCGGGGACAGGGGTCAATGAGCAGTTCTTC	CASSRPAGTGVNEQFF
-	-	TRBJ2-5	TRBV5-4	TGTGCCAGCAGTACCGGGACGCAACAAGAGACCCAGTACTTC	CASSTGTQQETQYF
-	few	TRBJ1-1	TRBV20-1	TGCAGTGCTAGAGAAGGTTGGCAGGGGAAAGCTTTCTTT	CSAREGWQGKAFF
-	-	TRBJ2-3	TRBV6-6	TGTGCCAGCAGTCCCCGACTGCCCCCGGCAGCAGATACGCAGTATTTT	CASSPRLPPAADTQYF
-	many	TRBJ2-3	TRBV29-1	TGCAGCGTTGAGAACGCCCAAGATACGCAGTATTTT	CSVENAQDTQYF